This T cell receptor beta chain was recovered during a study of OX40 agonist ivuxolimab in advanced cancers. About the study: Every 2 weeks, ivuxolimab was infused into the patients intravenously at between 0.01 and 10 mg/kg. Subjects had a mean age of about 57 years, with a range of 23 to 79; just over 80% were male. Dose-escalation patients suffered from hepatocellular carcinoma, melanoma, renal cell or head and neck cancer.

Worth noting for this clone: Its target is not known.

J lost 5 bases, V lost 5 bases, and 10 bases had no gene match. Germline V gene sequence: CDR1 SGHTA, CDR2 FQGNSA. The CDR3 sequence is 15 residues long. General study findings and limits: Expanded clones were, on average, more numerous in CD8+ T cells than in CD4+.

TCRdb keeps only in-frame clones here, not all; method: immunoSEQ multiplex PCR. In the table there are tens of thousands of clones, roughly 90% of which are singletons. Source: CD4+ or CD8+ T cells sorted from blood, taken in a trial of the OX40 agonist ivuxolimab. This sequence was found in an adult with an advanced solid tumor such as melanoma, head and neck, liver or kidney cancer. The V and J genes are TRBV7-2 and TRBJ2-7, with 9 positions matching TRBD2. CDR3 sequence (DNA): TGTGCCAGCAGCGTAGGACTAGCGATGGTACACGAGCAGTACTTC. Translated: CASSVGLAMVHEQYF.